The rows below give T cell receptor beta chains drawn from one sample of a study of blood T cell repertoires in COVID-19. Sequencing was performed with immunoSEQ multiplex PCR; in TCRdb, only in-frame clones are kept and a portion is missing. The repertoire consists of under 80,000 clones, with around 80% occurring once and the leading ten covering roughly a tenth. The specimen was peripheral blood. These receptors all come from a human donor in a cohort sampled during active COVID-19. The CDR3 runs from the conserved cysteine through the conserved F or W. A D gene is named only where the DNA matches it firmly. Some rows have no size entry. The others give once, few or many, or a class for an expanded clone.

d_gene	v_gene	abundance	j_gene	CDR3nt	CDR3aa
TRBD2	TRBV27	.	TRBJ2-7	TGTGCCAGCAGTTTACCGGTTAGCGGGAGGGAAGAGGGCGAGCAGTACTTC	CASSLPVSGREEGEQYF
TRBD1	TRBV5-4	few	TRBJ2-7	TGTGCCAGCAGCACGGACAGGGGCCACGAGCAGTACTTC	CASSTDRGHEQYF
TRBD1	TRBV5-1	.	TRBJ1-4	TGCGCCAGCAGCTTGGAACAGGGGGCTTTTGAAAAACTGTTTTTT	CASSLEQGAFEKLFF
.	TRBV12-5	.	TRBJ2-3	TGTGCTAGTGGTTTGACGGGGACAGATACGCAGTATTTT	CASGLTGTDTQYF
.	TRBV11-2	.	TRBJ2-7	TGTGCCAGCAGCTTATGGGGCACCAGGGCAAATGACGAGCAGTACTTC	CASSLWGTRANDEQYF
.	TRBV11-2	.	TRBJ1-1	TGTGCCAGCAGCTACCGTGGGACATTGAACACTGAAGCTTTCTTT	CASSYRGTLNTEAFF
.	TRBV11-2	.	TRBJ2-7	TGTGCCAGCAGCTATGGGGGGACTCACAAGGCAGAGCAGTACTTC	CASSYGGTHKAEQYF
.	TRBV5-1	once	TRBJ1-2	TGCGCGTCCCAGCTTATCCAGGGGACGAACTATGGCTACACCTTC	CASQLIQGTNYGYTF
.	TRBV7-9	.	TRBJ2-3	TGTGCCAGCAGATATCGAAAGCCGCATCGGACAGATACGCAGTATTTT	CASRYRKPHRTDTQYF
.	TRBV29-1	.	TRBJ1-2	TGCAGCGCCGGCGTCGGGGATGGTGGCTACACCTTC	CSAGVGDGGYTF
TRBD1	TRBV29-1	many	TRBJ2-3	TGCAGCGTTGAGACAGGGAGCACAGATACGCAGTATTTT	CSVETGSTDTQYF
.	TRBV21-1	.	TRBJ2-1	TGTGCCAGCAGCAACGGCAGGGGCGTGAATGAGCAGTTCTTC	CASSNGRGVNEQFF
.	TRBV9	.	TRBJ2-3	TGTGCCAGCAGCTGGCAGACTAGCACAGATACGCAGTATTTT	CASSWQTSTDTQYF
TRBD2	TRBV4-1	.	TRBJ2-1	TGCGCCAGCAGCCAAGTTCGGGTGGGGGGGTACAATGAGCAGTTCTTC	CASSQVRVGGYNEQFF
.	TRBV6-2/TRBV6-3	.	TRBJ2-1	TGTGCCAGCAGTCCCCTAGCAGATACCTACAATGAGCAGTTCTTC	CASSPLADTYNEQFF
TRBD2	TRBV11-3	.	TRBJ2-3	TGTGCCAGCAGCCCCGGGGGGAGAGCAGATACGCAGTATTTT	CASSPGGRADTQYF
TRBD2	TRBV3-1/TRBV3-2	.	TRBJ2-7	TGTGCCAGCAGCCAAGAAGGTATAGCGGGAGTCAGGGAGCAGTACTTC	CASSQEGIAGVREQYF
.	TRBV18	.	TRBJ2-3	TGTGCCAGCTCACCACCGCTCAGGGAAGCAGATACGCAGTATTTT	CASSPPLREADTQYF
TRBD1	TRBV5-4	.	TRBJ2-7	TGTGCCAGCAGCTTGGGGGGACAGGGGTTATACGAGCAGTACTTC	CASSLGGQGLYEQYF
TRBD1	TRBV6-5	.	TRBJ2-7	TGTGCCAGCAGTTCCAATTCCCGGACAGGAGGTCCGTACTTC	CASSSNSRTGGPYF
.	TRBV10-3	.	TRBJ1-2	TGTGCCATCAGTGACCTTAACTATGGCTACACCTTC	CAISDLNYGYTF
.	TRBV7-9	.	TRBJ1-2	TGTGCCAGCAGCTTATCGGGACAAGATGGCTACACCTTC	CASSLSGQDGYTF
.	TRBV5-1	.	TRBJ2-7	TGCGCCAGCAGCTTGTCCAGCTCCTACGAGCAGTACTTC	CASSLSSSYEQYF
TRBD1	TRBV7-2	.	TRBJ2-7	TGTGCCAGCAGCATTGACAGGGGTTCCTACGAGCAGTACTTC	CASSIDRGSYEQYF
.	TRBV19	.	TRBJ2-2	TGTGCCAGTAGCCAAAAGCGCGGGGCCGGGGAGCTGTTTTTT	CASSQKRGAGELFF
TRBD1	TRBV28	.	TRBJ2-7	TGTGCCAGCAGTTCTCCGGGACAGGGGGACGAGCAGTACTTC	CASSSPGQGDEQYF
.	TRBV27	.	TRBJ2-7	TGTGCCAGCAGTTTTTCGCAGGGTTACGAGCAGTACTTC	CASSFSQGYEQYF
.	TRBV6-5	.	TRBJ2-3	TGTGCCAGCAGTTACGGATCCAGCGGACGGGCAGATACGCAGTATTTT	CASSYGSSGRADTQYF
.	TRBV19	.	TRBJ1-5	TGTGCCAGTAGTCAGGGATTCAATCAGCCCCAGCATTTT	CASSQGFNQPQHF
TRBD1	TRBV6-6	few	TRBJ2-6	TGTGCCAGCAGTCCTTTACTGACAGGGGCTGGGGCCAACGTCCTGACTTTC	CASSPLLTGAGANVLTF
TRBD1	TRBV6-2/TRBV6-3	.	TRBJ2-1	TGTGCCAGCAGTTACGATCGCGGGACAGGGCCCCTGGAAGTGCAGTTCTTC	CASSYDRGTGPLEVQFF
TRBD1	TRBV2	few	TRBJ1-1	TGTGCCAGCAGTACCCAGGGGGGCACTGAAGCTTTCTTT	CASSTQGGTEAFF
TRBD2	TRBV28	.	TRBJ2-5	TGTGCCAGCAGCCTGGGACTAGCGGGAGAGCGGGAGACCCAGTACTTC	CASSLGLAGERETQYF
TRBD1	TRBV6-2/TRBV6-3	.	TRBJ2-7	TGTGCCAGCAGTTACCCGACCGGACAGGGGGCTGGCGAGCAGTACTTC	CASSYPTGQGAGEQYF
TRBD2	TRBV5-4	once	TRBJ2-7	TGTGCCAGCAGCTTGGAGGCGGGGGCCTACGAGCAGTACTTC	CASSLEAGAYEQYF
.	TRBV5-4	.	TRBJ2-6	TGTGCCAGCAGCTTCCGGAGCAACTCTGGGGCCAACGTCCTGACTTTC	CASSFRSNSGANVLTF
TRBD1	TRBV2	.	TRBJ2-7	TGTGCCAGCAGTGAAATGGGACAGGCCTCCTACGAGCAGTACTTC	CASSEMGQASYEQYF
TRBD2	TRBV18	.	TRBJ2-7	TGTGCCAGCTCACCCTCTCCGGCGGGAGGGGACTACGAGCAGTACTTC	CASSPSPAGGDYEQYF
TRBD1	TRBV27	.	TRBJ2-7	TGTGCCAGCCAGACGATAGACAGGGTCCGGGTAGAATCCTACGAGCAGTACTTC	CASQTIDRVRVESYEQYF
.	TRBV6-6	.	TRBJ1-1	TGTGCCAGCAGTTACCCGGGGAGGAACACTGAAGCTTTCTTT	CASSYPGRNTEAFF
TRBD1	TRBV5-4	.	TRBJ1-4	TGTGCCAGCAGCAAGGACAGGGGGCTGAGTGAAAAACTGTTTTTT	CASSKDRGLSEKLFF
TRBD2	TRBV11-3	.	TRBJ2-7	TGTGCCAGCAGACTCTCTAGCGGGAGTGGAGAGCAGTACTTC	CASRLSSGSGEQYF
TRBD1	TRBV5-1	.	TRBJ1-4	TGCGCCAGCAGCTTGTGGGGACAGGTTAATGAAAAACTGTTTTTT	CASSLWGQVNEKLFF
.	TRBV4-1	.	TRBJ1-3	TGCGCCAGCAGCCCACGGGATTCAAGGGAGGACACCATATATTTT	CASSPRDSREDTIYF
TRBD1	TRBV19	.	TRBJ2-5	TGTGCCAGTAGTATAAGGACAGGGTTCCAAGAGACCCAGTACTTC	CASSIRTGFQETQYF
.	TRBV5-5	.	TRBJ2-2	TGTGCCAGCAGCTTGGCCTCCGGCACCGGGGAGCTGTTTTTT	CASSLASGTGELFF
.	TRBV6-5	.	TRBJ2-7	TGTGCCAGCAGAAGCCCCTCCTACGAGCAGTACTTC	CASRSPSYEQYF
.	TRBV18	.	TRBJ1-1	TGTGCCAGCTCACCACAGGCAGGGGTGGGTAGCACTGAAGCTTTCTTT	CASSPQAGVGSTEAFF
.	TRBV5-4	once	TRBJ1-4	TGTGCCAGCAGCTTGTCGCCAGATGAAAAACTGTTTTTT	CASSLSPDEKLFF
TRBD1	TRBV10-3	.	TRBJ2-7	TGTGCCATCAGTGACTACACAGGGGCTGCCTACTACGAGCAGTACTTC	CAISDYTGAAYYEQYF
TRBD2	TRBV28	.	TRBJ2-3	TGTGCCAGCAGTTTACCTAGCGGGAGTAGAGATACGCAGTATTTT	CASSLPSGSRDTQYF
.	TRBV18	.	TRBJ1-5	TGTGCCAGCTCACTCGTTAGCGCAGCGGGGAATCAGCCCCAGCATTTT	CASSLVSAAGNQPQHF
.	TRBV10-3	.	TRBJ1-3	TGTGCCATCAGTGACAGGGCTGGAAACACCATATATTTT	CAISDRAGNTIYF
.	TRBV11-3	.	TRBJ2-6	TGTGCCAGCAGCCCAGTTCTGAGGGGGGCCAACGTCCTGACTTTC	CASSPVLRGANVLTF
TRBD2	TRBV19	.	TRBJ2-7	TGTGCCAGTAGTTCCGGGACTAGCGGCCTCGAGCAGTACTTC	CASSSGTSGLEQYF